The following is a TCR beta chain sequence with its context. Libraries were prepared by immunoSEQ multiplex PCR; TCRdb keeps only in-frame clonotypes and omits some of them. The sample includes 200,000 to 250,000 clones, 84% of them seen just once. Looked up from germline, CDR1 is MNHEY and CDR2 is SMNVEV (reference sequence). Between the trimmed V and J ends, which lost 3 bases and 2 bases, there was a span of 11 bases. CDR3 length equals 14 residues. It was during active infection that Seattle patients were enrolled and then longitudinally followed. These data belong to a study of blood T cell repertoires in COVID-19. Study summary: The United States, Italy and Spain provided the acute and convalescent COVID-19 samples. T cells, B-cell-depleted T cells, or PBMCs supplied cDNA or gDNA.

The rearrangement joins TRBV27 to TRBJ2-7; no reliable D call. The receptor's source is a woman older than 75 with COVID-19, enrolled during active disease. Sequencing was performed on peripheral blood. DNA for the CDR3: TGTGCCAGCAGTTTCGCCCAGTCGACCTACGAGCAGTACTTC. This gives the protein CASSFAQSTYEQYF.